These T cell receptor beta chains were read from a single sample in a study of blood T cells in healthy people across ages. TCRdb fed the 5' RACE reads into MiXCR, producing one record per CDR3 protein. The table records about 780,000 distinct CDR3 sequences, about half of them present only once. The sample consisted of blood. The receptors originated from a man at least 80 years old in good health. The CDR3 runs from the conserved cysteine through the conserved F or W. Fields, in order: clone size, J gene, D gene, V gene, CDR3 protein, CDR3 DNA. The D gene is left open where the match is weak. Size is omitted from some rows. Given values are once, few, many or a class for expanded clones.

clone_size: -
j_call: TRBJ2-3
d_call: -
v_call: TRBV20-1
cdr3_aa: CSADSSGQGVWTQYF
cdr3_nt: TGCAGTGCTGATTCGAGCGGGCAGGGGGTTTGGACGCAGTATTTT

clone_size: -
j_call: TRBJ2-5
d_call: TRBD2
v_call: TRBV12-3/TRBV12-4
cdr3_aa: CASSFLRLAEDNEQYF
cdr3_nt: TGTGCCAGCAGTTTTTTGCGGCTAGCGGAAGACAATGAGCAGTACTTC

clone_size: -
j_call: TRBJ1-2
d_call: -
v_call: TRBV19
cdr3_aa: CASSAYRTANYGYTF
cdr3_nt: TGTGCCAGTAGTGCATACAGGACAGCTAACTATGGCTACACCTTC

clone_size: once
j_call: TRBJ2-4
d_call: -
v_call: TRBV28
cdr3_aa: CASSPPIHLAKNIQYF
cdr3_nt: TGTGCCAGCAGTCCACCGATACATTTAGCCAAAAACATTCAGTACTTC

clone_size: -
j_call: TRBJ2-2
d_call: -
v_call: TRBV24-1
cdr3_aa: CATSGPTASITGELFF
cdr3_nt: TGTGCCACCAGTGGCCCGACAGCTTCGATCACCGGGGAGCTGTTTTTT

clone_size: few
j_call: TRBJ1-2
d_call: -
v_call: TRBV20-1
cdr3_aa: CSAGYGYTF
cdr3_nt: TGCAGTGCAGGGTATGGCTACACCTTC

clone_size: -
j_call: TRBJ1-6
d_call: -
v_call: TRBV27
cdr3_aa: CASSLSAPGYRSPLHF
cdr3_nt: TGTGCCAGCAGTTTATCGGCCCCAGGGTATCGTTCACCCCTCCACTTT

clone_size: -
j_call: TRBJ2-4
d_call: -
v_call: TRBV3-1
cdr3_aa: CASSQVVVGIRRNEQYF
cdr3_nt: TGTGCCAGCAGCCAAGTTGTTGTGGGAATACGGCGGAATGAGCAGTACTTC

clone_size: -
j_call: TRBJ2-3
d_call: -
v_call: TRBV7-8
cdr3_aa: CASSLALGAQYF
cdr3_nt: TGTGCCAGCAGCTTAGCGCTGGGGGCGCAGTATTTT

clone_size: -
j_call: TRBJ2-3
d_call: -
v_call: TRBV29-1
cdr3_aa: CSVDAASSTDTQYF
cdr3_nt: TGCAGCGTTGACGCAGCCTCTAGCACAGATACGCAGTATTTT

clone_size: -
j_call: TRBJ2-1
d_call: TRBD1
v_call: TRBV5-1
cdr3_aa: CASSLQTGGLDEQFF
cdr3_nt: TGCGCCAGCAGTCTCCAGACAGGGGGATTGGATGAGCAGTTCTTC

clone_size: -
j_call: TRBJ2-5
d_call: TRBD2
v_call: TRBV11-2
cdr3_aa: CASSLGSGEGETQYF
cdr3_nt: TGTGCCAGCAGCTTAGGATCCGGGGAGGGGGAGACCCAGTACTTC

clone_size: -
j_call: TRBJ2-1
d_call: TRBD1
v_call: TRBV24-1
cdr3_aa: CATSDFDRDRYYNEQFF
cdr3_nt: TGTGCCACCAGTGACTTCGACAGGGACCGTTACTATAATGAGCAGTTCTTC

clone_size: -
j_call: TRBJ2-2
d_call: -
v_call: TRBV21-1
cdr3_aa: CASSPYETTSEPGELFF
cdr3_nt: TGTGCCAGCAGCCCCTACGAGACGACTAGCGAGCCCGGGGAGCTGTTTTTT

clone_size: -
j_call: TRBJ2-5
d_call: -
v_call: TRBV5-1
cdr3_aa: CASSLSGPRTETQYF
cdr3_nt: TGCGCCAGCAGCTTATCCGGGCCGAGAACGGAGACCCAGTACTTC

clone_size: -
j_call: TRBJ2-5
d_call: TRBD2
v_call: TRBV5-5
cdr3_aa: CASSWTSGGQEAQYF
cdr3_nt: TGTGCCAGCAGCTGGACTAGCGGGGGCCAAGAGGCCCAGTACTTC

clone_size: few
j_call: TRBJ2-7
d_call: TRBD2
v_call: TRBV6-2/TRBV6-3
cdr3_aa: CASSYSGTSGSAYEQYF
cdr3_nt: TGTGCCAGCAGTTACTCTGGGACTAGCGGGAGTGCCTACGAGCAGTACTTC

clone_size: few
j_call: TRBJ2-6
d_call: -
v_call: TRBV5-1
cdr3_aa: CASSLVSRSANVLTF
cdr3_nt: TGCGCCAGCAGCTTGGTGTCTAGAAGCGCCAACGTCCTGACTTTC

clone_size: -
j_call: TRBJ2-3
d_call: -
v_call: TRBV20-1
cdr3_aa: CSARSRTVSTDTQYF
cdr3_nt: TGCAGTGCTAGATCCCGGACAGTGAGCACAGATACGCAGTATTTT

clone_size: -
j_call: TRBJ2-7
d_call: TRBD1
v_call: TRBV12-3/TRBV12-4
cdr3_aa: CASSGTGVVYEQYF
cdr3_nt: TGTGCCAGCTCCGGGACAGGGGTTGTCTACGAGCAGTACTTC

clone_size: -
j_call: TRBJ2-7
d_call: -
v_call: TRBV20-1
cdr3_aa: CSAGKPLGAQAYEQYF
cdr3_nt: TGCAGTGCCGGAAAACCCCTGGGAGCTCAAGCCTACGAGCAGTACTTC

clone_size: -
j_call: TRBJ1-3
d_call: TRBD1
v_call: TRBV7-2
cdr3_aa: CASSLRQGGNTIYF
cdr3_nt: TGTGCCAGCAGCCTCCGACAGGGGGGAAACACCATATATTTT

clone_size: -
j_call: TRBJ2-1
d_call: TRBD2
v_call: TRBV29-1
cdr3_aa: CSVEDPRTSGSNEQFF
cdr3_nt: TGCAGCGTTGAAGATCCTCGAACTAGCGGGAGCAATGAGCAGTTCTTC

clone_size: -
j_call: TRBJ2-3
d_call: -
v_call: TRBV20-1
cdr3_aa: CSATTGLTSTDTQYF
cdr3_nt: TGCAGTGCTACGACCGGGCTCACTAGCACAGATACGCAGTATTTT

clone_size: few
j_call: TRBJ2-5
d_call: -
v_call: TRBV6-1
cdr3_aa: CASSDAGRETQYF
cdr3_nt: TGTGCCAGCAGTGATGCAGGGAGGGAGACCCAGTACTTC

clone_size: once
j_call: TRBJ2-3
d_call: -
v_call: TRBV19
cdr3_aa: CASSLTRFRDTQYF
cdr3_nt: TGTGCCAGTAGCCTAACTAGGTTTCGAGATACGCAGTATTTT

clone_size: few
j_call: TRBJ2-1
d_call: -
v_call: TRBV3-1
cdr3_aa: CASSHRHLFGEQFF
cdr3_nt: TGTGCCAGCAGCCACCGGCACTTATTTGGTGAGCAGTTCTTC

clone_size: -
j_call: TRBJ1-1
d_call: -
v_call: TRBV29-1
cdr3_aa: CSVEAGTPNTEAFF
cdr3_nt: TGCAGCGTTGAAGCAGGGACGCCGAACACTGAAGCTTTCTTT

clone_size: -
j_call: TRBJ1-2
d_call: -
v_call: TRBV12-3/TRBV12-4
cdr3_aa: CASSLTSGDYTF
cdr3_nt: TGTGCCAGCAGCCTAACCTCGGGGGACTACACCTTC

clone_size: -
j_call: TRBJ2-2
d_call: -
v_call: TRBV2
cdr3_aa: CASSERRLNTGELFF
cdr3_nt: TGTGCCAGCAGTGAGCGGCGGTTGAACACCGGGGAGCTGTTTTTT

clone_size: -
j_call: TRBJ2-7
d_call: TRBD2
v_call: TRBV6-2/TRBV6-3
cdr3_aa: CASSRGLTGDEQYF
cdr3_nt: TGTGCCAGCAGTCGGGGACTAACGGGAGACGAGCAGTACTTC

clone_size: -
j_call: TRBJ1-4
d_call: TRBD1
v_call: TRBV28
cdr3_aa: CASRGGQGVERLFF
cdr3_nt: TGTGCCAGCAGGGGGGGACAGGGGGTGGAAAGACTGTTTTTT

clone_size: few
j_call: TRBJ2-3
d_call: TRBD2
v_call: TRBV5-1
cdr3_aa: CASSFREAEPYTDTQYF
cdr3_nt: TGCGCCAGCAGCTTCCGGGAGGCCGAACCTTACACAGATACGCAGTATTTT

clone_size: -
j_call: TRBJ1-2
d_call: -
v_call: TRBV30
cdr3_aa: CAFGWQGYGYTF
cdr3_nt: TGTGCCTTCGGCTGGCAGGGCTATGGCTACACCTTC

clone_size: -
j_call: TRBJ2-3
d_call: TRBD2
v_call: TRBV20-1
cdr3_aa: CSATPSGASTDTQYF
cdr3_nt: TGCAGTGCTACCCCTAGCGGGGCGTCCACAGATACGCAGTATTTT

clone_size: -
j_call: TRBJ1-5
d_call: -
v_call: TRBV7-9
cdr3_aa: CASSFGGAGEPQHF
cdr3_nt: TGTGCCAGCAGCTTTGGGGGGGCCGGGGAGCCCCAGCATTTT

clone_size: -
j_call: TRBJ2-7
d_call: TRBD2
v_call: TRBV7-3
cdr3_aa: CASSSSGLGYNEQYF
cdr3_nt: TGTGCCAGCAGCTCCTCGGGACTAGGATACAATGAGCAGTACTTC

clone_size: -
j_call: TRBJ2-1
d_call: -
v_call: TRBV21-1
cdr3_aa: CASSIGLAGGLDEQFF
cdr3_nt: TGTGCCAGCAGCATTGGACTAGCGGGAGGTTTGGATGAGCAGTTCTTC

clone_size: -
j_call: TRBJ2-7
d_call: TRBD2
v_call: TRBV14
cdr3_aa: CASSPMGAGGGQYF
cdr3_nt: TGTGCCAGCAGCCCTATGGGGGCGGGAGGCGGGCAGTACTTC

clone_size: -
j_call: TRBJ2-6
d_call: -
v_call: TRBV4-3
cdr3_aa: CASSQAPPGLGANVLTF
cdr3_nt: TGCGCCAGCAGCCAAGCCCCACCGGGGCTTGGGGCCAACGTCCTGACTTTC